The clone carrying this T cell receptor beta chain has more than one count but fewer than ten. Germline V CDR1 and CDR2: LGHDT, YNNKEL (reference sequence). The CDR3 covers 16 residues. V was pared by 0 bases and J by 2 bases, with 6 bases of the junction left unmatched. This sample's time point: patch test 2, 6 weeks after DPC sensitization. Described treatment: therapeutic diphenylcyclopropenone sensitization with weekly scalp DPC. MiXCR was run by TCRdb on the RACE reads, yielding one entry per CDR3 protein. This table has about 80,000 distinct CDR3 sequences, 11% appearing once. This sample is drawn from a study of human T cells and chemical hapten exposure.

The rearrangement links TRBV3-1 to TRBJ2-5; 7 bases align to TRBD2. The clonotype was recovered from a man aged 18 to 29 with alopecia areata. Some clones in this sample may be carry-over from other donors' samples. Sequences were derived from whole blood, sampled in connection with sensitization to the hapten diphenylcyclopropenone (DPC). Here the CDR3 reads CASSQENGGLQETQYF. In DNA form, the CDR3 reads TGTGCCAGCAGCCAAGAGAACGGGGGGTTACAAGAGACCCAGTACTTC.